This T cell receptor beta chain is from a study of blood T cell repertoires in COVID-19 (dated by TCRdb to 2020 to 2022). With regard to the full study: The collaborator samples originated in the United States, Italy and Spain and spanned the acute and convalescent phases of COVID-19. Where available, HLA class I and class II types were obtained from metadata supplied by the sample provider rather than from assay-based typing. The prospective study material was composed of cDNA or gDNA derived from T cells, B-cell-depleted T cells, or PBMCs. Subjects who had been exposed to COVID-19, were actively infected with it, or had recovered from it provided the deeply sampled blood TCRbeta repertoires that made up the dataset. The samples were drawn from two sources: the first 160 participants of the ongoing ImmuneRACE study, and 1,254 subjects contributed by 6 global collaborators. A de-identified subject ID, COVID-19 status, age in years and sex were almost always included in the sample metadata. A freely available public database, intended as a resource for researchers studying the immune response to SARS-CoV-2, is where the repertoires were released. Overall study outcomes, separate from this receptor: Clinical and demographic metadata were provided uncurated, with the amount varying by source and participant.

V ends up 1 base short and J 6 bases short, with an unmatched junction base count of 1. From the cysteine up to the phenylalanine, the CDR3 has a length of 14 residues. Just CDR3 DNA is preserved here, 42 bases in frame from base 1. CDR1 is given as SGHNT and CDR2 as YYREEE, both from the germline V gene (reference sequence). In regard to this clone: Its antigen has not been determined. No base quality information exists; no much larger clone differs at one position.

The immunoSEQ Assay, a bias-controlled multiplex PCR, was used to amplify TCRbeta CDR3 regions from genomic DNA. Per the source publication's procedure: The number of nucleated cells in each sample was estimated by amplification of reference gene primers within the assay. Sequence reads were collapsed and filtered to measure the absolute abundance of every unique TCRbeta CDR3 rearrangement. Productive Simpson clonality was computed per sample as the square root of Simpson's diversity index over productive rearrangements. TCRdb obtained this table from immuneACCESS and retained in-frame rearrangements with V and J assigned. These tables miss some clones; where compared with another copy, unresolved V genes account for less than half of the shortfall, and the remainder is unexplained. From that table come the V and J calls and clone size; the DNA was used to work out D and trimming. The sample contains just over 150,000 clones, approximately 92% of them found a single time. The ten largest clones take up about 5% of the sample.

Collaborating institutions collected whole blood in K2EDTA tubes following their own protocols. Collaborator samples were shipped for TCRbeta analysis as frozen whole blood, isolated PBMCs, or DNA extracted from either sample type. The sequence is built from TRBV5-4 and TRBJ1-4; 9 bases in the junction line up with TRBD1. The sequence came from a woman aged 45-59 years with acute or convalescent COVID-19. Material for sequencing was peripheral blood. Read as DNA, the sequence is TGTGCCAGCAGCTTGACAGGGGGCGATGAAAAACTGTTTTTT. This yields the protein CASSLTGGDEKLFF.